These T cell receptor beta chains were read from a single sample in a study of shared clonotypes between healthy human individuals. Libraries were prepared by immunoSEQ multiplex PCR; TCRdb keeps only in-frame clonotypes and omits some of them. Of around 2.1 million clones in the sample, around 93% were seen once. Sequenced sample: naive CD8+ T cells from PBMCs. Source of these receptors: a man aged 18 to 30 in good health. Some clones in this sample may be carry-over from other donors' samples. CDR3s include the opening cysteine and the closing phenylalanine or tryptophan. A D gene is named only where the DNA matches it firmly. Clone size is given for some rows only: seen once, a few or many times, or a class if the clone is expanded.

clone_size j_call d_call v_call cdr3_nt cdr3_aa
- TRBJ2-1 - TRBV7-9 TGTGCCAGCAGCCTAGAGAGGTCAGGGGAGCAGTTCTTC CASSLERSGEQFF
- TRBJ2-7 TRBD2 TRBV28 TGTGCCAGCAGCACCCGGGGAGGGGAGCAGTACTTC CASSTRGGEQYF
- TRBJ2-7 - TRBV9 TGTGCCAGCAGCCCTCCGGGGCGCGGCTACGAGCAGTACTTC CASSPPGRGYEQYF
- TRBJ1-5 - TRBV19 TGTGCCAGTCATCCGACGGGTTATAGCAATCAGCCCCAGCATTTT CASHPTGYSNQPQHF
- TRBJ1-1 - TRBV19 TGTGCCAGTAGTATATTAGGGATTGGGGCCATGAACACTGAAGCTTTCTTT CASSILGIGAMNTEAFF
- TRBJ2-2 - TRBV6-5 TGTGCCAGCAGTTATGTGGGTACCGGGGAGCTGTTTTTT CASSYVGTGELFF
few TRBJ2-1 TRBD2 TRBV25-1 TGTGCCAGCAGAGGACTGGCTAGCGGGGCCGGCAATGAGCAGTTCTTC CASRGLASGAGNEQFF
- TRBJ2-7 - TRBV7-2 TGTGCCAGCAGAAGCCCGGGGGACTACGAGCAGTACTTC CASRSPGDYEQYF
- TRBJ2-2 - TRBV15 TGTGCCACCCGGGGAGGGGGCACCGGGGAGCTGTTTTTT CATRGGGTGELFF
- TRBJ1-1 - TRBV7-9 TGTGCCAGCAGCCTGGGCCCGGTTGACACTGAAGCTTTCTTT CASSLGPVDTEAFF